This T cell receptor beta chain emerged from a study of cytomegalovirus exposure and HLA in healthy donors. As for the study in general: The roughly 700 first-cohort repertoires shared a platform with the 120 or so validation repertoires, as reported in a later analysis.

Assay used: immunoSEQ multiplex PCR; TCRdb lists only in-frame clones, some missing. Of about 110,000 clones in the sample, 88% were seen once. Study-wide results and caveats: According to a subsequent analysis, TCR clusters identified in the first cohort showed a tendency to co-occur across the 120 or so validation repertoires.

The V and J ends lost 2 bases and 3 bases, in that order; junction bases with no gene match: 14. The CDR3 sequence is 21 residues long. Per germline, CDR1 SGHVS and CDR2 FQNEAQ. Details on this clone: The target antigen is unknown.

This clonotype was sampled from a woman under 40 in good health and CMV-seropositive. The chain employs TRBV7-8 and TRBJ2-6; the match to TRBD2 covers 12 bases. Sequencing was performed on PBMCs. The CDR3: CASSLTAWTSGALFGANVLTF. In DNA form, the CDR3 reads TGTGCCAGCAGCTTAACCGCTTGGACTAGCGGGGCCCTCTTTGGGGCCAACGTCCTGACTTTC.